The 14 T cell receptor beta chains listed next were all sequenced from one sample in a study of blood T cell repertoires in COVID-19. Profiling relied on immunoSEQ multiplex PCR, and the TCRdb table lists in-frame clones only, not all of them. The sample carries about 370,000 clones, around 91% recorded once. The specimen was PBMCs or T cells enriched from blood (not recorded which). The receptors shown here come from a man aged 18-30 years who had recovered from COVID-19.

This sequence joins TRBV2 and TRBJ1-2; a weak D match, TRBD1 (5 bases). V was pared by 0 bases and J by 7 bases, with 12 bases between. This CDR3 comprises 14 residues. CDR1 and CDR2 from the germline V gene are SNHLY and FYNNEI. CDR3 in amino acids: CASSEAWGGVGYTF. DNA of the CDR3: TGTGCCAGCAGTGAAGCGTGGGGAGGGGTTGGCTACACCTTC. The full variable domain, rest sourced from reference TRBV2 and TRBJ1-2, is EPEVTQTPSHQVTQMGQEVILRCVPISNHLYFYWYRQILGQKVEFLVSFYNNEISEKSEIFDDQFSVERPDGSNFTLKIRSTKLEDSAMYFCASSEAWGGVGYTFGSGTRLTVV.

This clone was recorded once. V is TRBV24-1 and J is TRBJ2-1; TRBD1 might be the D (5 bases). The CDR3 length is 16 residues. Germline CDR1 KGHDR, CDR2 SFDVKD. V was shortened by 6 bases and J by 5 bases, with 19 bases between the two germline ends. CDR3 sequence reads: CATSRGDAGYNNEQFF. The CDR3 DNA follows: TGTGCCACCAGTAGGGGCGACGCCGGATACAACAATGAGCAGTTCTTC.

The chain uses TRBV5-1 and TRBJ2-5; D possibly corresponds to TRBD1 (7 bases). Per the germline V gene, CDR1 is SGHRS and CDR2 is YFSETQ. There are 13 residues in the CDR3. Trimming removed 2 bases at V and 7 bases at J, with 12 bases between. The chain's CDR3 is CASSFRGAWTQYF. In nucleotides, the CDR3 is TGCGCCAGCAGCTTCAGGGGGGCTTGGACCCAGTACTTC.

The rearrangement joins TRBV4-2 to TRBJ2-3; 7 positions agree with TRBD2. Germline CDR1 reads LGHNA; CDR2 reads YNFKEQ. CDR3 size: 14 residues. The V gene end was trimmed by 4 bases and the J gene end by 2 bases; junction bases not matched to a gene: 3. The CDR3 nucleotides read TGTGCCAGCAGCCGTGGGAGGGCCACAGATACGCAGTATTTT. It yields the protein CASSRGRATDTQYF.

The chain recombines TRBV14 with TRBJ1-5; a possible D gene is TRBD1 (6 bases). Germline V gene sequence: CDR1 SGHDN, CDR2 FVKESK. Trimming took off 2 bases at V and 0 bases at J, with 14 bases between the two ends. CDR3 length: 17 residues. The CDR3 loop is CASSQITTTGSNQPQHF. The CDR3 DNA follows: TGTGCCAGCAGCCAAATTACGACGACAGGTAGCAATCAGCCCCAGCATTTT.

The V call is TRBV3-1 (or the pseudogene TRBV3-2), the J call TRBJ2-1; D is undetermined. CDR3 length: 14 amino acids. The V end lost 1 base, the J end lost 5 bases, and 9 bases lay between the germline ends. Per the germline V gene, CDR1 is LGHDT and CDR2 is YNNKEL (reference sequence). The CDR3 DNA follows: TGTGCCAGCAGCCAAGCTACCATCCACAATGAGCAGTTCTTC. Encoded protein: CASSQATIHNEQFF.

The rearrangement uses TRBV5-1 and TRBJ2-5, with a tentative D call TRBD1 (5 bases). The germline V gene has CDR1 SGHRS and CDR2 YFSETQ. V shed 0 bases and J shed 2 bases, with 11 bases lying between them. The CDR3 consists of 15 residues. The CDR3 coding sequence is TGCGCCAGCAGCTTGGTTGGGGCAGGGCAAGAGACCCAGTACTTC. Amino acids: CASSLVGAGQETQYF. Together with reference TRBV5-1 and TRBJ2-5, the CDR3 gives the full variable domain: KAGVTQTPRYLIKTRGQQVTLSCSPISGHRSVSWYQQTPGQGLQFLFEYFSETQRNKGNFPGRFSGRQFSNSRSEMNVSTLELGDSALYLCASSLVGAGQETQYFGPGTRLLVL.

The V and J genes are TRBV5-4 and TRBJ1-6; 10 bases are shared with TRBD1. V lost 4 bases and J lost 9; bases outside the gene matches: 4. The CDR3 has 14 amino acids. Germline assignment: CDR1 SGHNT and CDR2 YYREEE (reference sequence). CDR3 DNA sequence: TGTGCCAGCAGCACGGACAGGGGGAGTTCACCCCTCCACTTT. This gives the protein CASSTDRGSSPLHF.

The chain links TRBV4-1 to TRBJ1-1; TRBD1 aligns across 10 bases. V dropped 2 bases and J dropped 10; count of bases not matched to a gene: 7. The CDR3 sequence is 14 residues long. The germline gives CDR1 MGHRA, CDR2 YSYEKL. CDR3 loop: CASSQSTRTGGAFF. DNA for the CDR3: TGCGCCAGCAGCCAATCAACCCGGACAGGGGGAGCTTTCTTT.

The chain uses TRBV7-9 and TRBJ1-6; D is undetermined. The CDR3 has 15 residues. The germline CDR1 and CDR2 sequences are SEHNR and FQNEAQ (reference sequence). V lost 5 bases to trimming and J lost 0 bases, with 8 bases between them. The CDR3 nucleotides are TGTGCCAGCAGCCCTCCCAGCTCCTATAATTCACCCCTCCACTTT. Its protein product is CASSPPSSYNSPLHF. Full variable domain (rest looked up from reference TRBV7-9 and TRBJ1-6): DTGVSQNPRHKITKRGQNVTFRCDPISEHNRLYWYRQTLGQGPEFLTYFQNEAQLEKSRLLSDRFSAERPKGSFSTLEIQRTEQGDSAMYLCASSPPSSYNSPLHFGNGTRLTVT.

The rearrangement joins TRBV4-2 to TRBJ2-1; tentative D call: TRBD2 (5 bases). V dropped 1 base and J dropped 5 bases, with 18 bases sitting between them. The CDR3 consists of 17 residues. Per the germline V gene, CDR1 is LGHNA and CDR2 is YNFKEQ. The CDR3 region has the DNA TGTGCCAGCAGCCAAGTTGCGGGTAGAAATAACAACAATGAGCAGTTCTTC. It is translated as CASSQVAGRNNNNEQFF.

The rearrangement uses TRBV3-1 (or the pseudogene TRBV3-2) and TRBJ2-2; TRBD1 is a possible D gene (6 bases). V gave up 3 bases and J gave up 3 bases, with 17 bases separating them. CDR1 is LGHDT and CDR2 is YNNKEL in the germline V gene (reference sequence). This CDR3 has 17 amino acids. This CDR3 reads CASSHLLGRGHTGELFF. Written as DNA, the CDR3 is TGTGCCAGCAGCCACCTCCTAGGCAGGGGACACACCGGGGAGCTGTTTTTT.

This clone was recorded only once. The chain couples TRBV9 to TRBJ2-2, with 11 bases aligning to TRBD1. V was clipped by 4 bases and J by 4 bases; unmatched bases: 12. The CDR3 has 18 amino acids. Germline lookup yields CDR1 SGDLS and CDR2 YYNGEE. The CDR3 is CASSPRTGGVLGTGELFF. The DNA for the CDR3 is TGTGCCAGCAGCCCCCGGACAGGGGGCGTTCTAGGCACCGGGGAGCTGTTTTTT. Complete variable domain (other parts from reference TRBV9 and TRBJ2-2): DSGVTQTPKHLITATGQRVTLRCSPRSGDLSVYWYQQSLDQGLQFLIQYYNGEERAKGNILERFSAQQFPDLHSELNLSSLELGDSALYFCASSPRTGGVLGTGELFFGEGSRLTVL.

The gene calls are TRBV28 and TRBJ2-7; 7 bases match TRBD2. V was pared by 6 bases and J by 0 bases, with 11 bases of the junction left unmatched. The CDR3 is 16 amino acids. Per the germline V gene, CDR1 is MDHEN and CDR2 is SYDVKM. CDR3 sequence (DNA): TGTGCCAGCAGCCAGGGAGGGCTCCTAAGCTCCTACGAGCAGTACTTC. Amino acids: CASSQGGLLSSYEQYF.